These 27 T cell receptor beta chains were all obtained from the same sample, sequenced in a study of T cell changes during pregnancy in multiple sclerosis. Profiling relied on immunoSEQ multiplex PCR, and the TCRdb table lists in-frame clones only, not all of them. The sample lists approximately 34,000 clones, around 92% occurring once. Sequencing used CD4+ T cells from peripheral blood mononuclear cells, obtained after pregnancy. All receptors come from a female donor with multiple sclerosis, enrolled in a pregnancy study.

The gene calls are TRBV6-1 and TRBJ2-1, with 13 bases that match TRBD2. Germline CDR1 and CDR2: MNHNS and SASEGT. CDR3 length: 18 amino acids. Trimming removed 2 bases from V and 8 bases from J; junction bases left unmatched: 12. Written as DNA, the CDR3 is TGTGCCAGCAGTGAACAAGCACTAGCGGGAGGGCCAGGGGATGAGCAGTTCTTC. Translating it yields CASSEQALAGGPGDEQFF.

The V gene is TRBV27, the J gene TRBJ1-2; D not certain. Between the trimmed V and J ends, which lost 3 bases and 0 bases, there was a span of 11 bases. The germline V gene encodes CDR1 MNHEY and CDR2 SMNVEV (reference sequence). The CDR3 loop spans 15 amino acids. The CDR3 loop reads CASSFRPATNYGYTF. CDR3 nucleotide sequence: TGTGCCAGCAGTTTTAGGCCAGCGACTAACTATGGCTACACCTTC.

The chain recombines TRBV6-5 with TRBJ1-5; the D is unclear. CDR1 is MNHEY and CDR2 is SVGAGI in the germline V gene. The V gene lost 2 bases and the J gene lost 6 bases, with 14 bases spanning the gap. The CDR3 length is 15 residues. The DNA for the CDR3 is TGTGCCAGCAGTTACGGTATCGGGATGGGTCAGCCCCAGCATTTT. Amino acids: CASSYGIGMGQPQHF.

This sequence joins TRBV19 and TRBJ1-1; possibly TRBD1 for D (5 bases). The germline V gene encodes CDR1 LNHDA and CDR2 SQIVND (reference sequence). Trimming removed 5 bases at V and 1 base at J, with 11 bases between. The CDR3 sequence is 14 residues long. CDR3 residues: CASSPDTGNTEAFF. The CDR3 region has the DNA TGTGCCAGTAGTCCGGACACAGGGAACACTGAAGCTTTCTTT.

DNA of the CDR3: TGTGCCAGCAGTTACGCTAGCGGGAGTTATAATGAGCAGTTCTTC. It encodes CASSYASGSYNEQFF. The chain joins TRBV6-5 to TRBJ2-1, with 10 bases aligning to TRBD2. V trimming: 2 bases; J trimming: 7 bases; junction bases outside the gene matches: 5. This CDR3 is 15 amino acids long. Germline V gene data show CDR1 as MNHEY and CDR2 as SVGAGI.

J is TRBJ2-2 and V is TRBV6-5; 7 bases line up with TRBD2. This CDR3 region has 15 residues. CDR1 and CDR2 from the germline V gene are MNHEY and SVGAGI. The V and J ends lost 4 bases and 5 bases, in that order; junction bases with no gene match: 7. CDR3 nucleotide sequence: TGTGCCAGCAGTTGGGTCGGGGGGAGGACCGGGGAGCTGTTTTTT. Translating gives CASSWVGGRTGELFF.

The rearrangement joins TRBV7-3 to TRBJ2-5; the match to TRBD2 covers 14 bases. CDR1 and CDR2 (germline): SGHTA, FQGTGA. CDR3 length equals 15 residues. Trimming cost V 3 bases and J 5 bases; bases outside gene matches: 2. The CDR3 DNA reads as TGTGCCAGCAGCTTGACTAGCGGGAGGGAGGAGACCCAGTACTTC. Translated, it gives CASSLTSGREETQYF.

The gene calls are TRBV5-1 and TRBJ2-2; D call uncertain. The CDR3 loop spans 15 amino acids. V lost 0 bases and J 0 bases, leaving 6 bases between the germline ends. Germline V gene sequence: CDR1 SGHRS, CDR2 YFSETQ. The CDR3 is CASSLVAANTGELFF. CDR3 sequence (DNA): TGCGCCAGCAGCTTGGTGGCAGCGAACACCGGGGAGCTGTTTTTT.

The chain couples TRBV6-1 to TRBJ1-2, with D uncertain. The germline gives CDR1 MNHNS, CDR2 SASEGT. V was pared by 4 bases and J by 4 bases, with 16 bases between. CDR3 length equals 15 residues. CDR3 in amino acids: CASSAPGGVGYGYTF. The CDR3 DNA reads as TGTGCCAGCAGTGCCCCAGGCGGGGTTGGCTATGGCTACACCTTC.

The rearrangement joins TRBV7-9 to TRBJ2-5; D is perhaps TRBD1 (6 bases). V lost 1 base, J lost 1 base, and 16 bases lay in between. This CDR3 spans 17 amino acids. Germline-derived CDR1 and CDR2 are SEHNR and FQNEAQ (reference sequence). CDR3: CASSLVKGVRTQETQYF. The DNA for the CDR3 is TGTGCCAGCAGCTTAGTCAAGGGGGTCAGAACCCAAGAGACCCAGTACTTC.

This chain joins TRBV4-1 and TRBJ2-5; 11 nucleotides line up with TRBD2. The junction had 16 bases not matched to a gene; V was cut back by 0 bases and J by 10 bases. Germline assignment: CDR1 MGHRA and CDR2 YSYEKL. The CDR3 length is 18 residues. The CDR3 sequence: CASSQDATSELAGVNQYF. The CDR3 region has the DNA TGCGCCAGCAGCCAAGATGCAACGTCCGAACTAGCGGGAGTAAACCAGTACTTC.

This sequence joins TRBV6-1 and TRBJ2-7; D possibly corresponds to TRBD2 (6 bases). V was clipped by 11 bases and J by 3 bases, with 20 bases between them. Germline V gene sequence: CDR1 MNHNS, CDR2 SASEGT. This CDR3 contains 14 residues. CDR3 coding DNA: TGTGCCGCTGCCAGGGCGGGGACGGGCTACGAGCAGTACTTC. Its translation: CAAARAGTGYEQYF.

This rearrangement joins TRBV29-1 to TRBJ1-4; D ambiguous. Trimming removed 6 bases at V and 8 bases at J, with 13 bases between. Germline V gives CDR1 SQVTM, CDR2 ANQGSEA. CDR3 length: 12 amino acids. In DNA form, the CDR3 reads TGCAGCGTACGGGCGTCGGGGGAAAAACTGTTTTTT. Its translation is CSVRASGEKLFF. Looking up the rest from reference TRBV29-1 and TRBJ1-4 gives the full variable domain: SAVISQKPSRDICQRGTSLTIQCQVDSQVTMMFWYRQQPGQSLTLIATANQGSEATYESGFVIDKFPISRPNLTFSTLTVSNMSPEDSSIYLCSVRASGEKLFFGSGTQLSVL.

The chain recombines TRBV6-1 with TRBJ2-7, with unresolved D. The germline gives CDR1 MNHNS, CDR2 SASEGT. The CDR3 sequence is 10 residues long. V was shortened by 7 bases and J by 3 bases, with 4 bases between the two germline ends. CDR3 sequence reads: CASKLYEQYF. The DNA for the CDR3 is TGTGCCAGCAAACTCTACGAGCAGTACTTC.

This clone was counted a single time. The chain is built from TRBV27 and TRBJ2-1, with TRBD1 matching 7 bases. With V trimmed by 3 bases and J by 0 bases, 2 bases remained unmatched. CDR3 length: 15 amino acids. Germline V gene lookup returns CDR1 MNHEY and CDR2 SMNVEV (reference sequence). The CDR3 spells CASSLNRGSYNEQFF. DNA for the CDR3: TGTGCCAGCAGTTTGAACAGGGGCTCCTACAATGAGCAGTTCTTC.

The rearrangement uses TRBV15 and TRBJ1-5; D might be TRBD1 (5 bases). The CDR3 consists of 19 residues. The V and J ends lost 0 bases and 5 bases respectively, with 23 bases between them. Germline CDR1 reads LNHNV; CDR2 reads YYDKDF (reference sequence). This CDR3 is CATSRDSRTSSRIHQPQHF. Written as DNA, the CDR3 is TGTGCCACCAGCAGAGATAGCAGGACATCCTCACGGATCCATCAGCCCCAGCATTTT.

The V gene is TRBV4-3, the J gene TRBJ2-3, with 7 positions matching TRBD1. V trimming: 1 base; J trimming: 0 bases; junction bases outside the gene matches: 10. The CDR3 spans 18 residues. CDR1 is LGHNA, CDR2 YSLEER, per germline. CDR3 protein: CASSQGKATGLSTDTQYF. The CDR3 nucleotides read TGCGCCAGCAGCCAAGGGAAAGCGACAGGGCTCAGCACAGATACGCAGTATTTT.

The CDR3 DNA reads TGTGCCTGGAGCGCAACAGGGGGAGGTCAGCCCCAGCATTTT. Its protein product is CAWSATGGGQPQHF. The chain recombines TRBV30 with TRBJ1-5, with 8 bases identical to TRBD1. This CDR3 is 14 amino acids long. V dropped 3 bases and J dropped 6; count of bases not matched to a gene: 7. Germline CDR1 reads GTSNPN; CDR2 reads SVGIG (reference sequence). Based on the CDR3 plus reference TRBV30 and TRBJ1-5, the full variable domain is SQTIHQWPATLVQPVGSPLSLECTVEGTSNPNLYWYRQAAGRGLQLLFYSVGIGQISSEVPQNLSASRPQDRQFILSSKKLLLSDSGFYLCAWSATGGGQPQHFGDGTRLSIL.

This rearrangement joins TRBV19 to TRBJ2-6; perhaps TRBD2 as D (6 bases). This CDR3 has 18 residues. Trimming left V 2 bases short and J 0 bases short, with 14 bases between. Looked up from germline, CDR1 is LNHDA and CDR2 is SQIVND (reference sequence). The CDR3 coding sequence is TGTGCCAGTAGTATAAATAACCCCGGGAGCTCTGGGGCCAACGTCCTGACTTTC. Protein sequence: CASSINNPGSSGANVLTF.

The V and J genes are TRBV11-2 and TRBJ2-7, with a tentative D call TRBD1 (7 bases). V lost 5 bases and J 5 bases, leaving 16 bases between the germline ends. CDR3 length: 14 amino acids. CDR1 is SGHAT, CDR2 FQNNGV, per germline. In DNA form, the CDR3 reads TGTGCCAGCAGCGCGAACAGGGGAGGCGACGAGCAGTACTTC. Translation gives CASSANRGGDEQYF.

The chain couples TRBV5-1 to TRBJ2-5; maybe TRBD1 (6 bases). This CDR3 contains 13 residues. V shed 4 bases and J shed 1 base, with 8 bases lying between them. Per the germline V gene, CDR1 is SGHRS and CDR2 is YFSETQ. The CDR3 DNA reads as TGCGCCAGCAGCCAGGGGACCCAAGAGACCCAGTACTTC. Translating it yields CASSQGTQETQYF.

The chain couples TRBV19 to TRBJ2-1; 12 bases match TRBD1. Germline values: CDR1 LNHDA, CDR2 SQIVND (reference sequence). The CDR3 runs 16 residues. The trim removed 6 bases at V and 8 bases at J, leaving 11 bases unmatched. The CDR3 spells CASSRPAGQGAYEQFF. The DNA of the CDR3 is TGTGCCAGTAGCCGTCCTGCGGGACAGGGGGCCTATGAGCAGTTCTTC.

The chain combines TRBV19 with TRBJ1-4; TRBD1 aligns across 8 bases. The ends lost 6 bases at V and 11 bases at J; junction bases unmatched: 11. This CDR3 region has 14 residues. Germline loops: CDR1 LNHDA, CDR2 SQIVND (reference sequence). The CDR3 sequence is CASSRRTGNGKLFF. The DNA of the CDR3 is TGTGCCAGTAGCCGTCGGACAGGGAACGGGAAACTGTTTTTT.

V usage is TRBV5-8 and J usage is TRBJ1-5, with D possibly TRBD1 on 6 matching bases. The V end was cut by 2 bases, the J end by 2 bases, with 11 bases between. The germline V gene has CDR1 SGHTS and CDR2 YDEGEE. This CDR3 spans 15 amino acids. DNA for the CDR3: TGTGCCAGCAGCTTTGGGGCAGGGGGCAATCAGCCCCAGCATTTT. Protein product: CASSFGAGGNQPQHF. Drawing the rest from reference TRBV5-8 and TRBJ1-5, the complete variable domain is EAGVTQSPTHLIKTRGQQATLRCSPISGHTSVYWYQQALGLGLQFLLWYDEGEERNRGNFPPRFSGRQFPNYSSELNVNALELEDSALYLCASSFGAGGNQPQHFGDGTRLSIL.

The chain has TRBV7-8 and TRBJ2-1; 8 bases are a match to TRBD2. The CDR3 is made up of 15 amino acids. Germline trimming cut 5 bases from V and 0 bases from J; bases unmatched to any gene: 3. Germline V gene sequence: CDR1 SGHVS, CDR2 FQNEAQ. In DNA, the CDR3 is TGTGCCAGCAGCCTTAGCGGGACCTCCTACAATGAGCAGTTCTTC. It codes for CASSLSGTSYNEQFF.

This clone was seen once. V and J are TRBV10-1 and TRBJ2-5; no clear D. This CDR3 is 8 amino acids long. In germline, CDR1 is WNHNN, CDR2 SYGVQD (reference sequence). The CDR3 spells CGEETQYF. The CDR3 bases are TGCGGAGAAGAGACCCAGTACTTC.

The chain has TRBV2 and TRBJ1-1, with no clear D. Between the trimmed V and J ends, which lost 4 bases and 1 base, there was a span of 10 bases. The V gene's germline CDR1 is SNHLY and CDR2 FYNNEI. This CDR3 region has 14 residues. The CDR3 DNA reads TGTGCCAGCAGTGGAAGAGGCCGGAACACTGAAGCTTTCTTT. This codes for CASSGRGRNTEAFF.